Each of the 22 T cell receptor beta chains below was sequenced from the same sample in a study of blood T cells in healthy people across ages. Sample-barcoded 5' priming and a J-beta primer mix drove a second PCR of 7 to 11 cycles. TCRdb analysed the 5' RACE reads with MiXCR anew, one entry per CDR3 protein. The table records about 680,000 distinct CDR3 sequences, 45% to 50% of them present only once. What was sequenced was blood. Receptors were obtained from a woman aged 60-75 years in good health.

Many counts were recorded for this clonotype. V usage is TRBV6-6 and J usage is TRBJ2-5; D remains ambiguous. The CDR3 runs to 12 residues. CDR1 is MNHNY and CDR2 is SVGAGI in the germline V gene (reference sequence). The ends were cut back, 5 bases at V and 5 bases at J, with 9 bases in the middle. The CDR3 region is CASSRLLETQYF. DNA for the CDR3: TGTGCCAGCAGTAGACTTCTGGAGACCCAGTACTTC.

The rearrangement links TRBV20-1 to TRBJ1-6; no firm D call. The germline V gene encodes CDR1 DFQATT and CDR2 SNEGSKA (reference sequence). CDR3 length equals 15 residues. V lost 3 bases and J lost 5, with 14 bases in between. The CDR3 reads CSARAPSVNNSPLHF. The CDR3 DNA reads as TGCAGTGCTAGGGCCCCCAGTGTTAATAATTCACCCCTCCACTTT.

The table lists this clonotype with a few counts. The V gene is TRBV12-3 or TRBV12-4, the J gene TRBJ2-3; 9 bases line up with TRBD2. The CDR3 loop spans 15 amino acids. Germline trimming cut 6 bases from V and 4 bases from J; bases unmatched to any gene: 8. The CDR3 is CASRALSGSSDTQYF. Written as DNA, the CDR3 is TGTGCCAGCAGGGCACTTAGCGGGAGCTCAGATACGCAGTATTTT.

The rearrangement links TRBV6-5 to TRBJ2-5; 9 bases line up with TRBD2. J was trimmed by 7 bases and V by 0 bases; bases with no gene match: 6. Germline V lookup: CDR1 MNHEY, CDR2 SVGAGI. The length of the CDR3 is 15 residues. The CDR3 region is CASSYSAGGPGTQYF. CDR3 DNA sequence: TGTGCCAGCAGTTACTCGGCGGGAGGGCCGGGGACCCAGTACTTC.

This CDR3 reads CASSLNGGRGDKQYF. CDR3 in DNA: TGTGCCAGCAGCTTAAACGGCGGGAGAGGGGACAAGCAGTACTTC. The chain links TRBV7-2 to TRBJ2-4; perhaps TRBD2 as D (7 bases). This CDR3 has 15 amino acids. Trimming left V 2 bases short and J 13 bases short, with 21 bases between. Germline lookup yields CDR1 SGHTA and CDR2 FQGNSA.

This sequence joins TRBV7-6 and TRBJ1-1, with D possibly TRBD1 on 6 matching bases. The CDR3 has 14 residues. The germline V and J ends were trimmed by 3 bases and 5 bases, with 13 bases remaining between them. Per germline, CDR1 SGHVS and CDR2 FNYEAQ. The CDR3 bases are TGTGCCAGCAGCTTTGTGGCAGGGGAAACTGAAGCTTTCTTT. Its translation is CASSFVAGETEAFF.

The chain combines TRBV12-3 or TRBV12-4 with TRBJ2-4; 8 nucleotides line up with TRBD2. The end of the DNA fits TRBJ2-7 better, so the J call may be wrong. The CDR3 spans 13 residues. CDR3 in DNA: TGTGCCAGCAGTCCGGGACTAGTAACCGAGCAGTACTTC. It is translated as CASSPGLVTEQYF.

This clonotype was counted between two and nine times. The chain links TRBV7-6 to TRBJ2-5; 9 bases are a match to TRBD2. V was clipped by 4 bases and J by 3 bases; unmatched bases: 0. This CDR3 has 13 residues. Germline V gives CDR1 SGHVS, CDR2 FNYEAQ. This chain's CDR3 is CASSSSGKETQYF. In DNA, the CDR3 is TGTGCCAGCAGCTCTAGCGGGAAAGAGACCCAGTACTTC.

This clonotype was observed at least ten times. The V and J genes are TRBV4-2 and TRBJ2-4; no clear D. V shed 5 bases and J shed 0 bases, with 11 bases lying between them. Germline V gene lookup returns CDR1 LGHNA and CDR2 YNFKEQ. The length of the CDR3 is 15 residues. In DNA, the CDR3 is TGTGCCAGCAGCGCAGAGACTGGAGCCAAAAACATTCAGTACTTC. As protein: CASSAETGAKNIQYF.

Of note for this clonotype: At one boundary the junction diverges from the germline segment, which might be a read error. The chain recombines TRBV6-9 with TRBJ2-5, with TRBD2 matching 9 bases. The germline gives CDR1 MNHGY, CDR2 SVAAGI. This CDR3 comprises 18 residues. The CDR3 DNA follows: TGTGCCGGCAGTTATTATCGACTAGCGGAGGAAGGGGAAGAGACCCAGTACTTC. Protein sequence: CAGSYYRLAEEGEETQYF.

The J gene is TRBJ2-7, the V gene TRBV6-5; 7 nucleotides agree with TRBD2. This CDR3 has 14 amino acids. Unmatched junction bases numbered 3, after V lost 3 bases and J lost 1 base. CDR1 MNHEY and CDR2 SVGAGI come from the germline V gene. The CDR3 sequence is CASSYWEGSYEQYF. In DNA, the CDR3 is TGTGCCAGCAGTTATTGGGAGGGGTCCTACGAGCAGTACTTC.

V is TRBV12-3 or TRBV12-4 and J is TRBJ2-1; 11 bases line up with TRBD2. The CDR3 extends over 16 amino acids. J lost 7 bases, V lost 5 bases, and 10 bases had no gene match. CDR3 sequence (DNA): TGTGCCAGCAGTACCGTAGCGGGAGGGCCTGGGAATGAGCAGTTCTTC. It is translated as CASSTVAGGPGNEQFF.

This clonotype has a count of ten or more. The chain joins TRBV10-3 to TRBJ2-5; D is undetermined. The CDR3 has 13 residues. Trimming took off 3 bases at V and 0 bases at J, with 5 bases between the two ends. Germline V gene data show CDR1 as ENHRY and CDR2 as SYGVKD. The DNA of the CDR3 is TGTGCCATCAGTGATGGCAACCAAGAGACCCAGTACTTC. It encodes CAISDGNQETQYF.

DNA for the CDR3: TGTGCCAGCAGCTTAACGGGACAGGGGCACAACGAGCAGTACTTC. Translation gives CASSLTGQGHNEQYF. The chain is built from TRBV7-3 and TRBJ2-7, with 10 nucleotides matching TRBD1. The CDR3 has 15 amino acids. V trimming: 0 bases; J trimming: 5 bases; junction bases outside the gene matches: 4. Germline V CDR1 and CDR2: SGHTA, FQGTGA.

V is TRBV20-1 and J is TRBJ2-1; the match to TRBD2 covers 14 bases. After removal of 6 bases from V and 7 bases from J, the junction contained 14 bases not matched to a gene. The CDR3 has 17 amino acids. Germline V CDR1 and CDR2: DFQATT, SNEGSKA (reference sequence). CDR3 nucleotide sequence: TGCAGTGCAGACGGACTAGCGGGAGGCTCCAGAGGGAATGAGCAGTTCTTC. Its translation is CSADGLAGGSRGNEQFF.

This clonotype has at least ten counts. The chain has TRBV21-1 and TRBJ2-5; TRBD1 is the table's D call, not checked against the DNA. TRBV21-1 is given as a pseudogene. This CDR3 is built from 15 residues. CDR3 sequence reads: CASSDGGVVQETQYF. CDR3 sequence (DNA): TGTGCCAGCAGTGACGGGGGGGTAGTTCAAGAGACCCAGTACTTC.

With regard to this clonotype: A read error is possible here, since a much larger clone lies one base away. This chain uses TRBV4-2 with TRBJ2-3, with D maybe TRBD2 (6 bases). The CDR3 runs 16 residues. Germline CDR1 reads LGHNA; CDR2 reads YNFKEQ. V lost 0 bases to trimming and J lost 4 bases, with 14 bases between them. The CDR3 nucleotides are TGTGCCAGCAGCCAAGACGGGGTAGCGGTTGCAGATACGCAGTATTTT. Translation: CASSQDGVAVADTQYF.

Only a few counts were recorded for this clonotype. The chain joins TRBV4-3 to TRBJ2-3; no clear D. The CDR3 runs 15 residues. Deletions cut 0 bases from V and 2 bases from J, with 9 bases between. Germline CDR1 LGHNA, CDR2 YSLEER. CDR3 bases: TGCGCCAGCAGCCAAGAAGGCATTCCCACAGATACGCAGTATTTT. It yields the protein CASSQEGIPTDTQYF.

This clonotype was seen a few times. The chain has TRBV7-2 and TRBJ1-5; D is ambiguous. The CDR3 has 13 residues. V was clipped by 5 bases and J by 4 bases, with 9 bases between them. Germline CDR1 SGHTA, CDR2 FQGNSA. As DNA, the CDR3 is TGTGCCAGCAGCCCGTCCAGGAATCAGCCCCAGCATTTT. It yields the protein CASSPSRNQPQHF. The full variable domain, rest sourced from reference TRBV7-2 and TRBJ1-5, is GAGVSQSPSNKVTEKGKDVELRCDPISGHTALYWYRQSLGQGLEFLIYFQGNSAPDKSGLPSDRFSAERTGGSVSTLTIQRTQQEDSAVYLCASSPSRNQPQHFGDGTRLSIL.

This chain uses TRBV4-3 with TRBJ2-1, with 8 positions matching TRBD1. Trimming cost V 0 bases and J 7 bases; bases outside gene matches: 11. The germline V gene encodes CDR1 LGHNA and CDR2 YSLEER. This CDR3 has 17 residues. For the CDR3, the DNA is TGCGCCAGCAGCCAAGATTCCCAGGGGGCGCCGAGGAATGAGCAGTTCTTC. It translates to CASSQDSQGAPRNEQFF.

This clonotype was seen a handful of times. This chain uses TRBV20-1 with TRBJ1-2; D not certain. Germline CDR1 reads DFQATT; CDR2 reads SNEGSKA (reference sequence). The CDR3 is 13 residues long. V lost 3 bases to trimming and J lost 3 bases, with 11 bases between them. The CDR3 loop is CSARVSSDYGYTF. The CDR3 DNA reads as TGCAGTGCTAGGGTTTCATCGGACTATGGCTACACCTTC.

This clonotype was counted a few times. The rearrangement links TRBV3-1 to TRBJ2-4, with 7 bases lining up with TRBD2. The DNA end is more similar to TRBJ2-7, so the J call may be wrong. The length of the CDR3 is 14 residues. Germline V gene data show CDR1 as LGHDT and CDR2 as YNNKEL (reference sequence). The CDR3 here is CASSHGSGPYEQYF. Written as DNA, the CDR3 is TGTGCCAGCAGCCACGGTAGCGGGCCATACGAGCAGTACTTC.